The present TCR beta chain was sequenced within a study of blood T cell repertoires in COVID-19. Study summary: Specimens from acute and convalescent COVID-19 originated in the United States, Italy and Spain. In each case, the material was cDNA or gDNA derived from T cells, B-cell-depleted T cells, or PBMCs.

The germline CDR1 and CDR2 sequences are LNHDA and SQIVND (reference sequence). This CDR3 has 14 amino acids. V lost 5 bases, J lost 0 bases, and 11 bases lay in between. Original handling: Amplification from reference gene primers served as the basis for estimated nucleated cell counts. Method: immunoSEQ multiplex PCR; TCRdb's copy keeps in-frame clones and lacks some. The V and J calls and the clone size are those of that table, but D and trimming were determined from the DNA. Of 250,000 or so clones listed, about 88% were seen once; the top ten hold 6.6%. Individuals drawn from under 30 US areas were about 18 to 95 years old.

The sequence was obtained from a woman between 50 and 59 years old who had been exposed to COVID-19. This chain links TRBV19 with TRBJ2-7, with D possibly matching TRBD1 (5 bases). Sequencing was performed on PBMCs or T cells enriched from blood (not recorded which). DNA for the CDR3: TGTGCCAGTAGTCCCCAGACAGCCTCCTACGAGCAGTACTTC. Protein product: CASSPQTASYEQYF.